This passage covers 20 T cell receptor beta chains from one sample sequenced in a study of blood T cell repertoires in COVID-19. Using immunoSEQ multiplex PCR, the repertoire was profiled, and TCRdb retains in-frame clones only, with some absent. This table holds approximately 500,000 clones, roughly nine tenths found once. Sequencing was carried out using peripheral blood. The receptor set was obtained from a woman aged 45-59 years with COVID-19, enrolled during active disease.

The chain links TRBV5-1 to TRBJ2-7; TRBD1 might be the D (5 bases). The germline V gene has CDR1 SGHRS and CDR2 YFSETQ. The CDR3 is 15 residues long. Trimming removed 4 bases from V and 3 bases from J, with 17 bases in between. CDR3 residues: CASSPDSLVGYEQYF. The CDR3 nucleotides are TGCGCCAGCAGCCCCGACAGCCTCGTAGGCTACGAGCAGTACTTC.

The rearrangement links TRBV5-1 to TRBJ1-3; TRBD1 is a possible D gene (6 bases). The CDR3 loop spans 16 amino acids. Germline CDR1 and CDR2: SGHRS and YFSETQ. The V end lost 3 bases, the J end lost 0 bases, and 13 bases lay between the germline ends. The CDR3 DNA is TGCGCCAGCAGCTACCAAGACAGGTCCTCTGGAAACACCATATATTTT. It encodes CASSYQDRSSGNTIYF.

The chain recombines TRBV4-1 with TRBJ1-2, with D possibly TRBD1 on 5 matching bases. The V end was cut by 0 bases, the J end by 2 bases, with 10 bases between. The CDR3 covers 15 residues. Per the germline V gene, CDR1 is MGHRA and CDR2 is YSYEKL. The CDR3 region is CASSQDPRGNYGYTF. CDR3 sequence (DNA): TGCGCCAGCAGCCAAGATCCCCGGGGGAACTATGGCTACACCTTC.

The J gene is TRBJ2-7, the V gene TRBV19; possible D gene TRBD1, 5 bases. The V end was cut by 3 bases, the J end by 2 bases, with 11 bases between. CDR3 length equals 14 residues. Germline V lookup: CDR1 LNHDA, CDR2 SQIVND (reference sequence). The CDR3 region is CASSIRQGTYEQYF. The CDR3 region has the DNA TGTGCCAGTAGTATCCGGCAGGGTACCTACGAGCAGTACTTC.

The chain employs TRBV4-1 and TRBJ1-2; TRBD1 agrees at 9 bases. The CDR3 extends over 16 amino acids. The junction had 8 bases not matched to a gene; V was cut back by 2 bases and J by 4 bases. Looked up from germline, CDR1 is MGHRA and CDR2 is YSYEKL. This chain's CDR3 is CASSQPDRGSSYGYTF. The CDR3 DNA follows: TGCGCCAGCAGCCAACCGGACAGGGGCAGTAGCTATGGCTACACCTTC.

The CDR3 sequence: CASKQGEAQPQHF. CDR3 coding DNA: TGTGCCAGCAAGCAGGGGGAGGCTCAGCCCCAGCATTTT. The genes are TRBV6-5 and TRBJ1-5; 7 bases fit TRBD1. The germline gives CDR1 MNHEY, CDR2 SVGAGI. The ends lost 7 bases at V and 6 bases at J; junction bases unmatched: 6. There are 13 residues in the CDR3.

About this clone: The same CDR3 arises from other DNA sequences in this sample as well. The V and J genes are TRBV7-6 and TRBJ1-1; D ambiguous. CDR1 is SGHVS, CDR2 FNYEAQ, per germline. This CDR3 spans 12 amino acids. V lost 4 bases and J lost 4, with 7 bases in between. CDR3 coding DNA: TGTGCCAGCAGCTCTCCGGGCACTGAAGCTTTCTTT. Translation: CASSSPGTEAFF.

This clone was counted at least ten times. This rearrangement joins TRBV11-3 to TRBJ2-3, with 11 bases lining up with TRBD1. V trimming: 0 bases; J trimming: 7 bases; junction bases outside the gene matches: 3. The CDR3 is made up of 15 amino acids. Germline V gene lookup returns CDR1 SGHNT and CDR2 YENEEA. CDR3 region: CASSLEGQGANTQYF. The CDR3 region has the DNA TGTGCCAGCAGCTTAGAAGGACAGGGGGCAAATACGCAGTATTTT.

The rearrangement joins TRBV6-6 to TRBJ2-7; 11 bases map to TRBD2. The CDR3 sequence is 15 residues long. Trimming removed 6 bases from V and 6 bases from J; junction bases left unmatched: 10. The germline V gene has CDR1 MNHNY and CDR2 SVGAGI (reference sequence). The CDR3 DNA is TGTGCCAGCAGCTCCAGACTAGCGGGGTTACTCGAGCAGTACTTC. This encodes CASSSRLAGLLEQYF.

The chain employs TRBV5-4 and TRBJ2-5, with D hard to call. In germline, CDR1 is SGHNT, CDR2 YYREEE (reference sequence). CDR3 size: 13 residues. Trimming removed 2 bases at V and 3 bases at J, with 8 bases between. The CDR3 DNA reads as TGTGCCAGCAGCTTTATTGGAGAAGAGACCCAGTACTTC. It specifies CASSFIGEETQYF.

This rearrangement joins TRBV4-1 to TRBJ1-6; D remains unclear. There are 13 residues in the CDR3. Germline-derived CDR1 and CDR2 are MGHRA and YSYEKL. Trimming left V 3 bases short and J 11 bases short, with 11 bases between. The DNA of the CDR3 is TGCGCCAGCAGCCAGGCCGTTTCTGCACCCCTCCACTTT. Protein sequence: CASSQAVSAPLHF.

CDR3 coding DNA: TGTGCCAGCAGGAGAGCGGGGGGGCCCTTAGCCAAAAACATTCAGTACTTC. Translated: CASRRAGGPLAKNIQYF. The V and J genes are TRBV28 and TRBJ2-4; 10 nucleotides line up with TRBD2. J lost 0 bases, V lost 6 bases, and 8 bases had no gene match. This CDR3 has 17 amino acids. Germline V gene lookup returns CDR1 MDHEN and CDR2 SYDVKM.

This clone has ten or more counts. V usage is TRBV19 and J usage is TRBJ2-4, with TRBD1 matching over 8 bases. J gave up 11 bases and V 6 bases, and 9 bases lay outside the gene matches. Germline V lookup: CDR1 LNHDA, CDR2 SQIVND (reference sequence). The CDR3 spans 13 residues. CDR3 amino acids: CASSGSDRGVQYF. CDR3 nucleotides: TGTGCCAGTAGCGGTTCTGACAGGGGCGTTCAGTACTTC.

The CDR3 nucleotides are TGTGCCAGCAGCTTAGATGGTCAGTACGAGCAGTACTTC. This encodes CASSLDGQYEQYF. J is TRBJ2-7 and V is TRBV11-2; unclear D gene. V was pared by 0 bases and J by 4 bases, with 7 bases between. The CDR3 covers 13 residues. Germline V gives CDR1 SGHAT, CDR2 FQNNGV.

The chain combines TRBV11-3 with TRBJ1-1; the match to TRBD1 covers 7 bases. V lost 5 bases to trimming and J lost 3 bases; unmatched junction nucleotides: 3. This CDR3 has 13 residues. Germline CDR1 SGHNT, CDR2 YENEEA. CDR3 residues: CASSQGVYTEAFF. In DNA form, the CDR3 reads TGTGCCAGCAGCCAGGGGGTGTACACTGAAGCTTTCTTT.

The V gene is TRBV19, the J gene TRBJ2-7, with TRBD1 matching 7 bases. V was pared by 5 bases and J by 5 bases, with 6 bases of the junction left unmatched. Germline loops: CDR1 LNHDA, CDR2 SQIVND (reference sequence). The CDR3 consists of 13 residues. The CDR3, as DNA: TGTGCCAGTAGTCCGATTGGACAGGACGAGCAGTACTTC. Its translation is CASSPIGQDEQYF.

In its sample, this clone was seen once. This chain connects TRBV4-1 to TRBJ1-1; no firm D call. The ends were cut back, 2 bases at V and 5 bases at J, with 15 bases in the middle. Germline values: CDR1 MGHRA, CDR2 YSYEKL. This CDR3 contains 15 residues. The CDR3 region has the DNA TGCGCCAGCAGCCAATTGAGGGTATCCGTGACTGAAGCTTTCTTT. Its protein is CASSQLRVSVTEAFF.

This clone has just one count. The gene calls are TRBV19 and TRBJ1-1, with TRBD1 matching 7 bases. The CDR3 runs 11 residues. Germline V gives CDR1 LNHDA, CDR2 SQIVND (reference sequence). J lost 7 bases, V lost 9 bases, and 5 bases had no gene match. The CDR3 region has the DNA TGTGCCAGCAAACGACAGGGTGAAGCTTTCTTT. Its translation: CASKRQGEAFF.

J is TRBJ2-7 and V is TRBV6-1, with 11 positions matching TRBD1. The V and J ends lost 3 bases and 4 bases, in that order; junction bases with no gene match: 5. The CDR3 has 15 residues. From germline, CDR1 is MNHNS and CDR2 SASEGT. The CDR3 reads CASSDGTGGVYEQYF. The CDR3 DNA is TGTGCCAGCAGTGACGGGACAGGGGGAGTTTACGAGCAGTACTTC.

V is TRBV18 and J is TRBJ1-1; D unclear. V was pared by 0 bases and J by 3 bases, with 11 bases between. The CDR3 contains 15 residues. Germline V gives CDR1 KGHSH, CDR2 LQKENI. The CDR3 spells CASSPPLTRDTEAFF. The CDR3 DNA reads as TGTGCCAGCTCACCACCGTTGACGAGGGACACTGAAGCTTTCTTT.